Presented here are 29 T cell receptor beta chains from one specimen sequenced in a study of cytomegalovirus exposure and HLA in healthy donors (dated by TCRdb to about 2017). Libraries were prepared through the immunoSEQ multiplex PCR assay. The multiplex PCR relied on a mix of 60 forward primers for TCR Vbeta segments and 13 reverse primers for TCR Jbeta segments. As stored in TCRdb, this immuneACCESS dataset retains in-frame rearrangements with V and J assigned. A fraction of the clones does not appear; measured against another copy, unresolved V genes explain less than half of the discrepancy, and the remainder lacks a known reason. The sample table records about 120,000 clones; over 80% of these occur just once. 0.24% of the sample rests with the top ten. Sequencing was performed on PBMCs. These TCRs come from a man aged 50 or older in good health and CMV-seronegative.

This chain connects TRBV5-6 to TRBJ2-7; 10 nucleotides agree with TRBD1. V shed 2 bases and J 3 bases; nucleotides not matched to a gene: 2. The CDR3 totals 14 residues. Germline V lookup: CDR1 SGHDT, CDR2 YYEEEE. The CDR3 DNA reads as TGTGCCAGCAGCTTTGGGACAGGGGTCTACGAGCAGTACTTC. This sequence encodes CASSFGTGVYEQYF. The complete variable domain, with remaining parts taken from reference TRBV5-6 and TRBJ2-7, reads DAGVTQSPTHLIKTRGQQVTLRCSPKSGHDTVSWYQQALGQGPQFIFQYYEEEERQRGNFPDRFSGHQFPNYSSELNVNALLLGDSALYLCASSFGTGVYEQYFGPGTRLTVT.

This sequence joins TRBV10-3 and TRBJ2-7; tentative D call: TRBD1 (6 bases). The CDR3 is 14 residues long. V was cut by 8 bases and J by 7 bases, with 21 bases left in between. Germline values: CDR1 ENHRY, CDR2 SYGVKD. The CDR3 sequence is CAIQTKMDSLEQYF. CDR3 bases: TGTGCCATCCAAACAAAAATGGACAGCCTGGAGCAGTACTTC.

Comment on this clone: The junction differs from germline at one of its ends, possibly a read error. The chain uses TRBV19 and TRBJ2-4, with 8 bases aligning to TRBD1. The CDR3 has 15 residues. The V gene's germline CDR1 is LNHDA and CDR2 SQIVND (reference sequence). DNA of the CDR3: TGTTCCAGTAGGAACCAGGGGGCAGCCAAAAACATTCAGTACTTC. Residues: CSSRNQGAAKNIQYF.

CDR3 in amino acids: CASSVAAGSYEQYF. The CDR3 coding sequence is TGTGCCAGCAGCGTAGCGGCAGGGTCCTACGAGCAGTACTTC. The chain links TRBV9 to TRBJ2-7; the D gene is possibly TRBD1 (5 bases). Germline V gene data show CDR1 as SGDLS and CDR2 as YYNGEE. Between the trimmed V and J ends, which lost 0 bases and 1 base, there was a span of 8 bases. The CDR3 has 14 residues.

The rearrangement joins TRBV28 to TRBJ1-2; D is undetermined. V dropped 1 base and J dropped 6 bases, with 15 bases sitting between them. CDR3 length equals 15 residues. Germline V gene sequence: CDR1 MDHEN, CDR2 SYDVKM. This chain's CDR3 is CASSLLSRFVDGYTF. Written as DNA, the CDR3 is TGTGCCAGCAGTTTATTATCCCGGTTCGTGGATGGCTACACCTTC.

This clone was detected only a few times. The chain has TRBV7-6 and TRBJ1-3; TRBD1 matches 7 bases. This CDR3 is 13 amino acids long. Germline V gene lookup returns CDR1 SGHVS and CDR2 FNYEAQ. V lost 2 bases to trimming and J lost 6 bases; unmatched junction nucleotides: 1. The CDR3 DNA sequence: TGTGCCAGCAGCTTACAGGGGGAAAACACCATATATTTT. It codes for CASSLQGENTIYF.

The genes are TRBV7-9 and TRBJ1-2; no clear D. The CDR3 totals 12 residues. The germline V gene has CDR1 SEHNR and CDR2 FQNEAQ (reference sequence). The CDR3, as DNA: TGTTCCGGCGATCCCACGGGCTATGGCTACACCTTC. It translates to CSGDPTGYGYTF.

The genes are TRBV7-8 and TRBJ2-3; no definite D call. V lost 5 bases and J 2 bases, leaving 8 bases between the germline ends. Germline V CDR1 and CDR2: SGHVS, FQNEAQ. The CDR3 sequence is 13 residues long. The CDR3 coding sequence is TGTGCCAGCAGCGGAACAGTCACAGATACGCAGTATTTT. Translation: CASSGTVTDTQYF.

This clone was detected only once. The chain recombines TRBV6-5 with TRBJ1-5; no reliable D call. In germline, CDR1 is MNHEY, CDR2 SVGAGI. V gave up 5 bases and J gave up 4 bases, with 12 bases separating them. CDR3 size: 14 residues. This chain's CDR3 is CASSPSTRNQPQHF. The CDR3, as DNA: TGTGCCAGCAGTCCCTCTACCCGAAATCAGCCCCAGCATTTT.

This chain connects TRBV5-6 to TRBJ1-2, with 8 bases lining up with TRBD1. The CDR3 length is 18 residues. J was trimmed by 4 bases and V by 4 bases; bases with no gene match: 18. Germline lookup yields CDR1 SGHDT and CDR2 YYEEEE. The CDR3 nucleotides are TGTGCCAGCAGCCGAAGAAGAATCCAGGGGGCTGGAATCTATGGCTACACCTTC. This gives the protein CASSRRRIQGAGIYGYTF.

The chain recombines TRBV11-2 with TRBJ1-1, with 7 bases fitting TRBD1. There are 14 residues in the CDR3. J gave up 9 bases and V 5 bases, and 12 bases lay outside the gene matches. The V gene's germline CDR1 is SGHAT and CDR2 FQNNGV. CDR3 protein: CASSPRQGMGKAFF. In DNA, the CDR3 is TGTGCCAGCAGCCCCCGACAGGGAATGGGGAAAGCTTTCTTT.

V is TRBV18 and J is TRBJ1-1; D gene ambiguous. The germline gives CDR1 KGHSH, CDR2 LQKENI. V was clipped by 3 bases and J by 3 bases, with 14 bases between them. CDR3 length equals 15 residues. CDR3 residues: CASSPAPGRDTEAFF. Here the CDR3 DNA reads TGTGCCAGCTCACCCGCACCGGGGAGGGACACTGAAGCTTTCTTT. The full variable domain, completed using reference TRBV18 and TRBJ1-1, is NAGVMQNPRHLVRRRGQEARLRCSPMKGHSHVYWYRQLPEEGLKFMVYLQKENIIDESGMPKERFSAEFPKEGPSILRIQQVVRGDSAAYFCASSPAPGRDTEAFFGQGTRLTVV.

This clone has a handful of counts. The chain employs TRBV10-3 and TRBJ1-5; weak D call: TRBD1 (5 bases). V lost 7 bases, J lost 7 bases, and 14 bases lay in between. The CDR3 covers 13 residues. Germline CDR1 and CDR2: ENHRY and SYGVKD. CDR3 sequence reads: CAITDSPKQPQHF. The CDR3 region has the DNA TGTGCCATCACCGACAGCCCCAAGCAGCCCCAGCATTTT.

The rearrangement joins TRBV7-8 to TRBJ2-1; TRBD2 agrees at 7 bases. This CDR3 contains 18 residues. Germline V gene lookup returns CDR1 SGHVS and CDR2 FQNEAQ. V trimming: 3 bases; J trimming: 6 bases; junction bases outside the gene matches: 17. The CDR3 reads CASSFDSPYWEGFNEQFF. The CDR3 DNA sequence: TGTGCCAGCAGCTTTGATTCCCCCTATTGGGAGGGCTTCAATGAGCAGTTCTTC. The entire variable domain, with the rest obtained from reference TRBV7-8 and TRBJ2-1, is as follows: GAGVSQSPRYKVAKRGQDVALRCDPISGHVSLFWYQQALGQGPEFLTYFQNEAQLDKSGLPSDRFFAERPEGSVSTLKIQRTQQEDSAVYLCASSFDSPYWEGFNEQFFGPGTRLTVL.

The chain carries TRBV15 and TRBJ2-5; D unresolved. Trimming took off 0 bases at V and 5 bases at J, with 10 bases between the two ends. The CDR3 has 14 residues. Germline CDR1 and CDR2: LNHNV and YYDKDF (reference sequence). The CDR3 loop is CATSREAPYETQYF. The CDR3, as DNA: TGTGCCACCAGCAGAGAGGCACCTTATGAGACCCAGTACTTC.

The CDR3 sequence is CARYPATNEKLFF. DNA of the CDR3: TGTGCCCGCTATCCTGCAACTAATGAAAAACTGTTTTTT. This chain links TRBV30 with TRBJ1-4; D remains ambiguous. The CDR3 is 13 residues long. Germline V gene data show CDR1 as GTSNPN and CDR2 as SVGIG (reference sequence). V was clipped by 8 bases and J by 0 bases, with 10 bases between them.

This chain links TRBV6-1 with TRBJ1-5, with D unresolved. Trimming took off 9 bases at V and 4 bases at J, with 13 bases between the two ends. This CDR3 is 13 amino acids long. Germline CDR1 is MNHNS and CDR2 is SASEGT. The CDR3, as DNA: TGTGCCAGTGAAGACGGGAGAAATCAGCCCCAGCATTTT. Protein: CASEDGRNQPQHF.

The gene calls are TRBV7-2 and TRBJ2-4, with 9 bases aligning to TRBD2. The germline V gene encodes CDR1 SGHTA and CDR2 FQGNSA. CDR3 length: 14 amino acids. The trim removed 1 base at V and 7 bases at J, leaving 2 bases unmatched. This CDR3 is CASSLGSGRNIQYF. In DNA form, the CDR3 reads TGTGCCAGCAGCTTAGGAAGCGGGAGGAACATTCAGTACTTC.

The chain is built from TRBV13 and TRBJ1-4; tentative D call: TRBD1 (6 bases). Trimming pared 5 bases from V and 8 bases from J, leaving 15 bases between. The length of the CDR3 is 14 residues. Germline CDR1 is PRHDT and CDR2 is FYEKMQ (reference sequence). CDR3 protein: CASSPTGRSEKLFF. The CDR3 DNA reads TGTGCCAGCAGCCCGACAGGAAGAAGCGAAAAACTGTTTTTT.

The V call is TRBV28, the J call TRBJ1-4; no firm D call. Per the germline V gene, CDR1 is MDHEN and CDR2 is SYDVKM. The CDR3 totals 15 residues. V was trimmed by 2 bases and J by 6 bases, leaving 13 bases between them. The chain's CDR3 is CASSLIGVLDEKLFF. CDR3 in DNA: TGTGCCAGCAGTTTAATCGGGGTACTAGATGAAAAACTGTTTTTT.

The CDR3 protein is CASSETGSPLHF. CDR3 coding DNA: TGTGCCAGCAGTGAAACAGGTTCACCCCTCCACTTT. The chain employs TRBV2 and TRBJ1-6, with TRBD1 as a possible D gene (5 bases). CDR3 length: 12 amino acids. Deletions cut 2 bases from V and 9 bases from J, with 5 bases between. CDR1 and CDR2 (germline): SNHLY, FYNNEI.

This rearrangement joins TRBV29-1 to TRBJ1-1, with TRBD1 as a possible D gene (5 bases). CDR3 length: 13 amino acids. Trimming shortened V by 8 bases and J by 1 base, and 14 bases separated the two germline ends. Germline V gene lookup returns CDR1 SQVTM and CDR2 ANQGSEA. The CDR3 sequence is CSSPGLGNTEAFF. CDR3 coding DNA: TGCAGCTCGCCGGGACTGGGGAACACTGAAGCTTTCTTT.

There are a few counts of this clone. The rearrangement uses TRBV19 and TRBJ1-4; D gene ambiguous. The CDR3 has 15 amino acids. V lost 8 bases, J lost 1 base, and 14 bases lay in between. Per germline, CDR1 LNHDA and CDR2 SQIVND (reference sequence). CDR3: CASQTEPLTNEKLFF. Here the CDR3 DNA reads TGTGCCAGTCAAACAGAACCCTTAACTAATGAAAAACTGTTTTTT.

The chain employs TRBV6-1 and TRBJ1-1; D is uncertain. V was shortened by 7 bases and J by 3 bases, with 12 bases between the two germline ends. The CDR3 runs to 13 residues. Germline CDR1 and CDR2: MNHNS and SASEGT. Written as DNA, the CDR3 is TGTGCCAGCAATAAGGTGAGGGACACTGAAGCTTTCTTT. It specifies CASNKVRDTEAFF.

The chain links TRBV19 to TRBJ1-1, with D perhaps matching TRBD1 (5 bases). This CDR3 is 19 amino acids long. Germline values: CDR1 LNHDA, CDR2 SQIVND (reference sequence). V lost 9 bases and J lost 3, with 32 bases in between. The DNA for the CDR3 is TGTGCCAGGAAAGGGGTGGTGGAAATAGCCGGGCGATTCCACACTGAAGCTTTCTTT. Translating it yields CARKGVVEIAGRFHTEAFF.

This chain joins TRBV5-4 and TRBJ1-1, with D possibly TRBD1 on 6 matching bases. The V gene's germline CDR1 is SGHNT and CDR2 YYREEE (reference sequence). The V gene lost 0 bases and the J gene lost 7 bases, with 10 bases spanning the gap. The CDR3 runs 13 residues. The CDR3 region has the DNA TGTGCCAGCAGCTTGGACAGGGATAGTGAAGCTTTCTTT. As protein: CASSLDRDSEAFF.

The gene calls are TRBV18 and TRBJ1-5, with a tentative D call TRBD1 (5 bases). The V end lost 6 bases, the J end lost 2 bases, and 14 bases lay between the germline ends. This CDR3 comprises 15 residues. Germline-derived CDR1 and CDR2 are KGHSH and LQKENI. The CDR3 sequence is CASSWGDGGNQPQHF. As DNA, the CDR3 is TGTGCCAGCTCGTGGGGGGACGGAGGCAATCAGCCCCAGCATTTT.

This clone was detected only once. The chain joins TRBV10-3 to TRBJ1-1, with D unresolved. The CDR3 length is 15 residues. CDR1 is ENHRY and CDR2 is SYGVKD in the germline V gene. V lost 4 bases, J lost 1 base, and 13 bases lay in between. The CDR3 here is CAISATRDTNTEAFF. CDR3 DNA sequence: TGTGCCATCAGTGCTACCCGGGATACGAACACTGAAGCTTTCTTT.

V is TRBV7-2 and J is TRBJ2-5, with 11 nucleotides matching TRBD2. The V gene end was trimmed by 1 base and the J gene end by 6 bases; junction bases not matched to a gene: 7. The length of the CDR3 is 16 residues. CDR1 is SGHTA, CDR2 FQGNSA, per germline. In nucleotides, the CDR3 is TGTGCCAGCAGCTTAGTTAGCGGGGGGGCCAAAAAGACCCAGTACTTC. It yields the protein CASSLVSGGAKKTQYF. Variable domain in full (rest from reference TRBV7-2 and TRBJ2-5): GAGVSQSPSNKVTEKGKDVELRCDPISGHTALYWYRQSLGQGLEFLIYFQGNSAPDKSGLPSDRFSAERTGGSVSTLTIQRTQQEDSAVYLCASSLVSGGAKKTQYFGPGTRLLVL.